One sample yielded the 16 T cell receptor beta chains listed below, sequenced in a study of T cells in tuberculosis. Measured with immunoSEQ multiplex PCR; TCRdb has only the in-frame clones, and not every one. The table shows approximately 40,000 clones, with 94% occurring only once. Time point noted: new active TB diagnosis, blood taken before or within 7 days of starting treatment. The sample in question was PBMCs, obtained at tuberculosis diagnosis. These TCRs come from an adult with tuberculosis.

The V call is TRBV5-1, the J call TRBJ2-6, with TRBD1 matching over 9 bases. Germline trimming cut 2 bases from V and 0 bases from J; bases unmatched to any gene: 9. Germline V gives CDR1 SGHRS, CDR2 YFSETQ. CDR3 size: 19 residues. This chain's CDR3 is CASSFLSGQGLSGANVLTF. The DNA of the CDR3 is TGCGCCAGCAGCTTTCTAAGCGGACAGGGGCTCTCTGGGGCCAACGTCCTGACTTTC.

The V call is TRBV25-1, the J call TRBJ1-6, with TRBD1 matching 9 bases. CDR1 is MGHDK and CDR2 is SYGVNS in the germline V gene. The CDR3 runs to 16 residues. Trimming removed 5 bases from V and 10 bases from J; junction bases left unmatched: 12. Written as DNA, the CDR3 is TGTGCCAGCAGTTCGATCCGGACAGGGGAGGCCTCACCCCTCCACTTT. This translates into CASSSIRTGEASPLHF. Full variable domain (rest looked up from reference TRBV25-1 and TRBJ1-6): EADIYQTPRYLVIGTGKKITLECSQTMGHDKMYWYQQDPGMELHLIHYSYGVNSTEKGDLSSESTVSRIRTEHFPLTLESARPSHTSQYLCASSSIRTGEASPLHFGNGTRLTVT.

The chain employs TRBV7-8 and TRBJ1-1; possible D gene TRBD1, 5 bases. V dropped 3 bases and J dropped 0 bases, with 17 bases sitting between them. CDR3 length equals 17 residues. The V gene's germline CDR1 is SGHVS and CDR2 FQNEAQ. Written as DNA, the CDR3 is TGTGCCAGCAGCTTGAAGGACACTATGGCGATGAACACTGAAGCTTTCTTT. Its translation is CASSLKDTMAMNTEAFF.

This chain uses TRBV11-3 with TRBJ1-1; a weak D match, TRBD1 (5 bases). Trimming shortened V by 1 base and J by 3 bases, and 9 bases separated the two germline ends. The CDR3 runs to 14 residues. Germline V gene data show CDR1 as SGHNT and CDR2 as YENEEA. The CDR3 loop is CASSLGGGYTEAFF. CDR3 nucleotide sequence: TGTGCCAGCAGCTTAGGCGGGGGGTACACTGAAGCTTTCTTT.

The gene calls are TRBV7-2 and TRBJ2-7; D is possibly TRBD1 or TRBD2 (6 bases each). V was cut by 5 bases and J by 0 bases, with 14 bases left in between. Germline lookup yields CDR1 SGHTA and CDR2 FQGNSA. This CDR3 is built from 15 residues. Here the CDR3 reads CASSIGGGYSYEQYF. CDR3 in DNA: TGTGCCAGCAGCATAGGAGGGGGTTACTCCTACGAGCAGTACTTC.

The V and J genes are TRBV5-1 and TRBJ1-1; D is uncertain. V lost 4 bases to trimming and J lost 4 bases, with 14 bases between them. Per germline, CDR1 SGHRS and CDR2 YFSETQ. This CDR3 has 14 amino acids. In nucleotides, the CDR3 is TGCGCCAGCAGCCTCATAGGAGTTGGCACTGAAGCTTTCTTT. Translation gives CASSLIGVGTEAFF.

This chain joins TRBV6-5 and TRBJ2-7, with 9 bases lining up with TRBD2. This CDR3 region has 14 residues. CDR1 is MNHEY, CDR2 SVGAGI, per germline. V trimming: 4 bases; J trimming: 5 bases; junction bases outside the gene matches: 6. In DNA form, the CDR3 reads TGTGCCAGCAGTTCCGGGGGACTAGCTGACGAGCAGTACTTC. Amino acid sequence: CASSSGGLADEQYF.

This clone was found once. The chain links TRBV9 to TRBJ2-1, with TRBD2 identical over 7 bases. The CDR3 contains 15 residues. V lost 0 bases, J lost 7 bases, and 7 bases stayed unmatched. CDR1 and CDR2 from the germline V gene are SGDLS and YYNGEE. The CDR3 protein is CASSVDGLVVNEQFF. The CDR3 DNA follows: TGTGCCAGCAGCGTAGACGGACTAGTTGTTAATGAGCAGTTCTTC.

The J gene is TRBJ2-7, the V gene TRBV9, with 11 bases that match TRBD2. The CDR3 runs to 15 residues. V was clipped by 0 bases and J by 2 bases; unmatched bases: 1. Germline loops: CDR1 SGDLS, CDR2 YYNGEE. The CDR3 region is CASSVGLAGTYEQYF. The DNA of the CDR3 is TGTGCCAGCAGCGTAGGACTAGCGGGGACCTACGAGCAGTACTTC.

The chain recombines TRBV29-1 with TRBJ2-7, with 7 bases matching TRBD2. V was clipped by 4 bases and J by 0 bases; unmatched bases: 3. This CDR3 is 13 amino acids long. CDR1 and CDR2 (germline): SQVTM, ANQGSEA. This CDR3 reads CSVARDYSYEQYF. CDR3 nucleotides: TGCAGCGTTGCCCGGGACTACTCCTACGAGCAGTACTTC.

This CDR3 is CASSPGQFYGYTF. The DNA for the CDR3 is TGTGCCAGCAGCCCCGGACAGTTCTATGGCTACACCTTC. The rearrangement uses TRBV27 and TRBJ1-2; perhaps TRBD1 as D (6 bases). Germline loops: CDR1 MNHEY, CDR2 SMNVEV (reference sequence). There are 13 residues in the CDR3. With 6 bases removed from V and 4 bases from J, the gap between germline ends came to 12 bases.

This rearrangement joins TRBV7-6 to TRBJ2-3; TRBD2 might be the D (6 bases). CDR1 is SGHVS, CDR2 FNYEAQ, per germline. Trimming left V 5 bases short and J 2 bases short, with 8 bases between. The CDR3 totals 13 residues. CDR3 amino acids: CASSREFTDTQYF. The CDR3, as DNA: TGTGCCAGCAGCCGGGAGTTCACAGATACGCAGTATTTT. The whole variable domain, remainder taken from reference TRBV7-6 and TRBJ2-3, is GAGVSQSPRYKVTKRGQDVALRCDPISGHVSLYWYRQALGQGPEFLTYFNYEAQQDKSGLPNDRFSAERPEGSISTLTIQRTEQRDSAMYRCASSREFTDTQYFGPGTRLTVL.

This clone was detected once. The V call is TRBV5-1, the J call TRBJ1-1; tentatively, D is TRBD1 (5 bases). The CDR3 runs to 13 residues. Germline V lookup: CDR1 SGHRS, CDR2 YFSETQ. V was pared by 4 bases and J by 3 bases, with 10 bases between. The CDR3 sequence is CASSRDSYTEAFF. For the CDR3, the DNA is TGCGCCAGCAGCCGTGACAGCTACACTGAAGCTTTCTTT.

CDR3 sequence reads: CASSPTPRSNTEAFF. The CDR3 coding sequence is TGTGCCAGCAGCCCAACCCCACGGTCTAACACTGAAGCTTTCTTT. This chain connects TRBV14 to TRBJ1-1, with D uncertain. Trimming took 4 bases from V and 2 from J, leaving 14 bases between them. The CDR3 has 15 amino acids. The germline V gene has CDR1 SGHDN and CDR2 FVKESK.

V gene TRBV2 combines with J gene TRBJ1-5; perhaps TRBD1 as D (6 bases). There are 14 residues in the CDR3. Germline lookup yields CDR1 SNHLY and CDR2 FYNNEI. The V end was cut by 3 bases, the J end by 4 bases, with 10 bases between. The CDR3 sequence: CASSDQGQNQPQHF. As DNA, the CDR3 is TGTGCCAGCAGTGACCAAGGACAGAATCAGCCCCAGCATTTT.

The chain links TRBV4-2 to TRBJ2-1, with 8 nucleotides matching TRBD2. Germline loops: CDR1 LGHNA, CDR2 YNFKEQ. The CDR3 length is 16 residues. J was trimmed by 8 bases and V by 4 bases; bases with no gene match: 13. The CDR3 spells CASSLTAGGLTDEQFF. CDR3 coding DNA: TGTGCCAGCAGCCTCACTGCGGGGGGCCTGACGGATGAGCAGTTCTTC.